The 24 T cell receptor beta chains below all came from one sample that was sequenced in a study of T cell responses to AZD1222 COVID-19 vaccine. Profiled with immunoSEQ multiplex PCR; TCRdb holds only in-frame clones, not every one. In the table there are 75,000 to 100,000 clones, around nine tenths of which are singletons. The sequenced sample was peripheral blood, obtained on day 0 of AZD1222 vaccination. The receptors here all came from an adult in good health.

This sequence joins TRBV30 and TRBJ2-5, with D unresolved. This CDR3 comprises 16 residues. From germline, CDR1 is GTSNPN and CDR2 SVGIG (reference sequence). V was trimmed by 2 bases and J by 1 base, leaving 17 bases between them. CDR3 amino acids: CAWSQAGWAGQETQYF. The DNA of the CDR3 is TGTGCCTGGAGTCAAGCTGGTTGGGCCGGCCAAGAGACCCAGTACTTC.

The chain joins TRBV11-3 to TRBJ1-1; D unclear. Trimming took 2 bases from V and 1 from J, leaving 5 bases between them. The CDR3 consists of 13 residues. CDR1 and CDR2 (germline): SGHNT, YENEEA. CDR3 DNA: TGTGCCAGCAGCTTACATCCGAACACTGAAGCTTTCTTT. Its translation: CASSLHPNTEAFF.

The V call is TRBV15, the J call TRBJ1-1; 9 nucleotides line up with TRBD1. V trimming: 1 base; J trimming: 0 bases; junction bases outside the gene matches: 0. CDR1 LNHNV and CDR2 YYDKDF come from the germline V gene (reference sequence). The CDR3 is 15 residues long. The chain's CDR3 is CATSRGDRVNTEAFF. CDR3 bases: TGTGCCACCAGCAGAGGGGACAGGGTGAACACTGAAGCTTTCTTT.

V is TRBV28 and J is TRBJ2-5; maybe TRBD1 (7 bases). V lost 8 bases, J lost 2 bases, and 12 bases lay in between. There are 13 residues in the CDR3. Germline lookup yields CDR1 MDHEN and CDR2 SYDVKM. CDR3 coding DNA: TGTGCCAGCGGGGGGACAGTACAAGAGACCCAGTACTTC. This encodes CASGGTVQETQYF.

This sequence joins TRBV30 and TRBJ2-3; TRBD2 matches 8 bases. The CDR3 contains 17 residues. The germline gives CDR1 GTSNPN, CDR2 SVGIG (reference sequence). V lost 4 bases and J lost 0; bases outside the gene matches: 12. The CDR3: CAWMVGSGDYSTDTQYF. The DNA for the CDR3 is TGTGCCTGGATGGTTGGTAGCGGGGATTATAGCACAGATACGCAGTATTTT.

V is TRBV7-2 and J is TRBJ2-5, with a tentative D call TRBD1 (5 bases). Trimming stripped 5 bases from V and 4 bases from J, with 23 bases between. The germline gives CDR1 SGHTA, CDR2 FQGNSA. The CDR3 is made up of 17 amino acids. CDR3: CASSQSQRTPPSETQYF. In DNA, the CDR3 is TGTGCCAGCAGCCAATCACAAAGGACACCCCCTTCAGAGACCCAGTACTTC.

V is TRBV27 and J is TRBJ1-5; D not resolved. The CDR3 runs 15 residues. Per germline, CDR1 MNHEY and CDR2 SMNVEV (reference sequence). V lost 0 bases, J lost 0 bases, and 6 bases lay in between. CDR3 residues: CASSLSENSNQPQHF. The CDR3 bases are TGTGCCAGCAGTTTATCAGAAAATAGCAATCAGCCCCAGCATTTT.

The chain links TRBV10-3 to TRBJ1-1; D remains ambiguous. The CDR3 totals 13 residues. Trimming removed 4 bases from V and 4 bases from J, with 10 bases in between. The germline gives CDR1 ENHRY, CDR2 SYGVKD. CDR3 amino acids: CAISVDQSTEAFF. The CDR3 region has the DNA TGTGCCATCAGTGTAGACCAAAGCACTGAAGCTTTCTTT.

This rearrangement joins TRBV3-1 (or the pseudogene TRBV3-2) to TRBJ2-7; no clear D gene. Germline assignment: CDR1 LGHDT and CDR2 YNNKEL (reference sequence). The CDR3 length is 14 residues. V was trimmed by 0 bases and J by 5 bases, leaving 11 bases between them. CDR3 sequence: CASSQETSGNEQYF. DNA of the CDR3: TGTGCCAGCAGCCAAGAGACGTCAGGTAACGAGCAGTACTTC.

CDR3 in amino acids: CASSIRVGDNSPLHF. DNA of the CDR3: TGTGCCAGTAGTATAAGGGTGGGAGATAATTCACCCCTCCACTTT. The chain employs TRBV19 and TRBJ1-6; no clear D gene. V was clipped by 2 bases and J by 5 bases, with 10 bases between them. Germline CDR1 is LNHDA and CDR2 is SQIVND (reference sequence). The CDR3 contains 15 residues.

This chain's CDR3 is CASNQVDTGELFF. The CDR3 DNA is TGCGCCAGCAACCAGGTGGACACCGGGGAGCTGTTTTTT. The V gene is TRBV5-1, the J gene TRBJ2-2; no reliable D call. Germline V gene lookup returns CDR1 SGHRS and CDR2 YFSETQ. CDR3 length equals 13 residues. The V end lost 6 bases, the J end lost 3 bases, and 9 bases lay between the germline ends.

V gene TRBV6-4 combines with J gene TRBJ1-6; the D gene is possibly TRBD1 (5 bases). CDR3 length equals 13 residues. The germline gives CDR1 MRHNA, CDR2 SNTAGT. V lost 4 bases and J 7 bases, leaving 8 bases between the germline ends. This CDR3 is CASSAGENSPLHF. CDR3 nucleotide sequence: TGTGCCAGCAGTGCGGGGGAAAATTCACCCCTCCACTTT.

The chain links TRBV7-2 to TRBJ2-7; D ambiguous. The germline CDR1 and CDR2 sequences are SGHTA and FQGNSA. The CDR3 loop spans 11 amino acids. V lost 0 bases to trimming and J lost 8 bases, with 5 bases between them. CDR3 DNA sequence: TGTGCCAGCAGCTTAGCGAGTCAGCAGTACTTC. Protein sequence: CASSLASQQYF. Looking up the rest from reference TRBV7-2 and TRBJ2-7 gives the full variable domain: GAGVSQSPSNKVTEKGKDVELRCDPISGHTALYWYRQSLGQGLEFLIYFQGNSAPDKSGLPSDRFSAERTGGSVSTLTIQRTQQEDSAVYLCASSLASQQYFGPGTRLTVT.

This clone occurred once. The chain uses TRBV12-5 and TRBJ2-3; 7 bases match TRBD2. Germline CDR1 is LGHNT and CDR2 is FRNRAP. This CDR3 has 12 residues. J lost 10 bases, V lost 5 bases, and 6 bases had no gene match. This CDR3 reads CASGPGGGPQYF. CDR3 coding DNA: TGTGCTAGTGGTCCTGGCGGGGGACCGCAGTATTTT.

CDR3 coding DNA: TGTGCCAGCAGCCCATTGGACCCCCCCGGCACCGGGGAGCTGTTTTTT. This codes for CASSPLDPPGTGELFF. This chain uses TRBV3-1 (or the pseudogene TRBV3-2) with TRBJ2-2, with D unclear. Germline V gene data show CDR1 as LGHDT and CDR2 as YNNKEL (reference sequence). The ends were cut back, 4 bases at V and 4 bases at J, with 16 bases in the middle. This CDR3 has 16 residues.

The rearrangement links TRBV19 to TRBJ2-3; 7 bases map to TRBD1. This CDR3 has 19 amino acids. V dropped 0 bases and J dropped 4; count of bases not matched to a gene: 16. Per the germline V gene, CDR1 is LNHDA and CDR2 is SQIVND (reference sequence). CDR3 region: CASSIDPGTETLRPDTQYF. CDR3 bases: TGTGCCAGTAGTATAGACCCCGGGACAGAGACCTTGAGGCCAGATACGCAGTATTTT.

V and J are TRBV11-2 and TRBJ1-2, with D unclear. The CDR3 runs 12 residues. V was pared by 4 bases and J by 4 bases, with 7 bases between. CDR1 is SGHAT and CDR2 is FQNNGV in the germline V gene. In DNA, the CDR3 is TGTGCCAGCAGCTCGGACTTCTATGGCTACACCTTC. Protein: CASSSDFYGYTF.

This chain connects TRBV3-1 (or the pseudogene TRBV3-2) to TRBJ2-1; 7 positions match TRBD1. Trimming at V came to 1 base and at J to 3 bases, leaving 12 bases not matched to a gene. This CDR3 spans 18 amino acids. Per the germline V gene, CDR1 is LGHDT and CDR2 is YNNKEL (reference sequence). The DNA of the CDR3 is TGTGCCAGCAGCCAAGTCCACGGCCCGGACAGGAGCTACAATGAGCAGTTCTTC. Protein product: CASSQVHGPDRSYNEQFF.

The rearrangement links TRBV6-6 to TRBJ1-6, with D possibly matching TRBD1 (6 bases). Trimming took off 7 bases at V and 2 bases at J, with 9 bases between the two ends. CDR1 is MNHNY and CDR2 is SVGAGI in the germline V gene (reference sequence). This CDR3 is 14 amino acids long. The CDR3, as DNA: TGTGCCAGCACCTCAGGGGCCTATAATTCACCCCTCCACTTT. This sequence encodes CASTSGAYNSPLHF.

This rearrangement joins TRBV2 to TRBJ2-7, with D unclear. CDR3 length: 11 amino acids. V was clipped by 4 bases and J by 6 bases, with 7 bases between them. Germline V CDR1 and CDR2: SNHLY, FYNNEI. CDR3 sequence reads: CASSVFFEQYF. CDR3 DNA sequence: TGTGCCAGCAGTGTGTTTTTCGAGCAGTACTTC.

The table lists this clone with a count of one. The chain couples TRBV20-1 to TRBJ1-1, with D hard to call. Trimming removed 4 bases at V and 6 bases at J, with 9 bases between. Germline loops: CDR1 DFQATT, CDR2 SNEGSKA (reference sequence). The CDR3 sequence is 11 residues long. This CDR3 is CSATRGSEAFF. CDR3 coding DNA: TGCAGTGCTACCCGGGGTTCTGAAGCTTTCTTT.

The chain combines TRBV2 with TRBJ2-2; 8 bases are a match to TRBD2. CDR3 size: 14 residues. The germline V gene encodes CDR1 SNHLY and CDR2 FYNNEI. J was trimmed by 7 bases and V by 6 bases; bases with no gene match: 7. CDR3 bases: TGTGCCAGCAGGCCAGCGGGGGTTGGCGGGGAGCTGTTTTTT. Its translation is CASRPAGVGGELFF.

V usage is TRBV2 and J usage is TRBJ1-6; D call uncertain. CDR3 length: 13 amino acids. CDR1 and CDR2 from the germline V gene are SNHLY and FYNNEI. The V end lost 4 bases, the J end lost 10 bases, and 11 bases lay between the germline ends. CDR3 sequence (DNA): TGTGCCAGCAGTGCAGGTTTTGAGTCACCCCTCCACTTT. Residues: CASSAGFESPLHF.

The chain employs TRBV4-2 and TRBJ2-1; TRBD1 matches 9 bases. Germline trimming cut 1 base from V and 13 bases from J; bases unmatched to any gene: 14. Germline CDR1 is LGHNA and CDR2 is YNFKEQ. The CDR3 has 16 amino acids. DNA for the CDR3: TGTGCCAGCAGCCAAGTTTCTAAGGGACAGGGCGCCTCACAGTTCTTC. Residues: CASSQVSKGQGASQFF.